These T cell receptor beta chains were read from a single sample in a study of cytomegalovirus exposure and HLA in healthy donors. This table comes from immunoSEQ multiplex PCR, and its TCRdb copy is limited to in-frame clones, with some not included. Of tens of thousands of clones in the sample, 70% to 90% are singletons; the top ten hold 3% to 4%. Sequencing was carried out using PBMCs. All receptors come from a woman between 18 and 29 years old in good health and CMV-seropositive. The conserved cysteine and the conserved F or W are not part of the CDR3 here.

j_gene | v_gene | len | CDR3aa
TRBJ1-1 | TRBV21-1 | 16 | ASSSDRTGRGVDTEAF
TRBJ2-1 | TRBV13 | 13 | ASRLRGLREDEQF
TRBJ2-7 | TRBV11-3 | 12 | ASSPGQGDHEQY
TRBJ2-3 | TRBV4-3 | 15 | ASSQDSAVVRGDTQY
TRBJ1-6 | TRBV7-8 | 12 | ASSLQGVNSPLH
TRBJ1-1 | TRBV11-1 | 11 | ASSLGRGTEAF
TRBJ2-3 | TRBV2 | 12 | ASSEGRSTDTQY
TRBJ1-2 | TRBV6-5 | 12 | ASSYGAANYGYT
TRBJ2-5 | TRBV7-2 | 12 | ASSLGHPPETQY
TRBJ1-2 | TRBV2 | 10 | ASIQGRNGYT
TRBJ1-1 | TRBV6-1 | 12 | ASSQTGGRTEAF
TRBJ2-5 | TRBV14 | 13 | ASSQGSGRGETQY
TRBJ1-5 | TRBV30 | 11 | AWGTGSNQPQH
TRBJ2-1 | TRBV27 | 10 | ASSYTSGEQF
TRBJ1-1 | TRBV6-4 | 11 | ASSVKQGAEAF
TRBJ2-5 | TRBV14 | 13 | ASSHDWGLAETQY
TRBJ2-7 | TRBV6-5 | 10 | ASSWTGYEQY
TRBJ1-1 | TRBV2 | 12 | ASSGRQGGTEAF
TRBJ1-1 | TRBV27 | 15 | ASSPMMGSVSVTEAF
TRBJ1-2 | TRBV2 | 12 | ASSADRGYYGYT
TRBJ1-2 | TRBV2 | 13 | ASSEGPDWAGGYT
TRBJ2-7 | TRBV7-2 | 16 | ASSLLGTLAGGTHEQY
TRBJ2-2 | TRBV2 | 12 | ASSWTGVTGELF
TRBJ1-2 | TRBV5-4 | 13 | ASSLAGTSNYGYT
TRBJ1-5 | TRBV9 | 12 | ASSEGTGGQPQH
TRBJ2-3 | TRBV30 | 13 | AWRRLAGGTDTQY
TRBJ2-7 | TRBV2 | 15 | ASSERPWGLDSYEQY
TRBJ2-3 | TRBV27 | 13 | ASSPQGTAPDTQY
TRBJ2-1 | TRBV4-3 | 13 | ASSQFSGDSSEQF
TRBJ1-5 | TRBV27 | 13 | ASRLTGGVGQPQH
TRBJ1-1 | TRBV6-6 | 9 | ASTLNTEAF
TRBJ2-7 | TRBV7-9 | 11 | ASSRGSSYEQY
TRBJ2-3 | TRBV7-6 | 12 | ASSLDLYTDTQY
TRBJ2-1 | TRBV15 | 18 | ATRETYPGLAASSYNEQF
TRBJ2-6 | TRBV2 | 11 | ASSSGGEGGLT
TRBJ1-2 | TRBV7-8 | 14 | ASSLGPWTANTVYT
TRBJ1-3 | TRBV6-1 | 13 | ASRERHVSGNTIY
TRBJ2-7 | TRBV19 | 11 | ASSRDIAYEQY
TRBJ1-1 | TRBV7-9 | 12 | ASSPGQGLTEAF
TRBJ2-5 | TRBV29-1 | 13 | SVPGQGLAKETQY
TRBJ1-2 | TRBV4-1 | 12 | ASSQTGQIGGYT
TRBJ1-1 | TRBV13 | 9 | ASSHRQGAF
TRBJ2-1 | TRBV5-6 | 14 | ASSSIQDRINERQF